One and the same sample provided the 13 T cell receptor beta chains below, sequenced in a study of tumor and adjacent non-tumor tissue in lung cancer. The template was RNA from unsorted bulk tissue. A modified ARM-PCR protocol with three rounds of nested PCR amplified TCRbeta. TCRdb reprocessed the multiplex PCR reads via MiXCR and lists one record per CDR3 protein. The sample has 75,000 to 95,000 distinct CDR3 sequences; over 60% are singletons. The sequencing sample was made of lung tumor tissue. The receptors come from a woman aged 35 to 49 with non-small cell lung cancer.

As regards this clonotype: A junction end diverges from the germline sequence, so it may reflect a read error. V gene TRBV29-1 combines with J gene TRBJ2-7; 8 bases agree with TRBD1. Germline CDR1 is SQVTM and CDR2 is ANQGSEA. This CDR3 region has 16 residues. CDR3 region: CSVEGKAWDRSYEHYF. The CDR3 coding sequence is TGCAGCGTTGAAGGAAAGGCCTGGGACAGGTCCTACGAGCATTACTTC.

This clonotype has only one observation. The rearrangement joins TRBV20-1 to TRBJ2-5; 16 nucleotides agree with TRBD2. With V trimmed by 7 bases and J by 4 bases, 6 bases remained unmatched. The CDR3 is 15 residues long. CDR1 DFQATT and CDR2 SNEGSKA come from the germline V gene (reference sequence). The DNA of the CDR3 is TGCAGTGACCAGGGGACTAGCGGGGGGGGAGAGACCCAGTACTTC. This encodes CSDQGTSGGGETQYF.

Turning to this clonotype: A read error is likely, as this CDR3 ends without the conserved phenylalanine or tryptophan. CDR3 loop: CSVQTGHPNEKLFL. Here the CDR3 DNA reads TGTAGCGTACAAACAGGACATCCGAATGAAAAACTGTTTTTA. This chain joins TRBV29-1 and TRBJ1-4; D may be TRBD1 (5 bases). The V gene's germline CDR1 is SQVTM and CDR2 ANQGSEA. There are 14 residues in the CDR3.

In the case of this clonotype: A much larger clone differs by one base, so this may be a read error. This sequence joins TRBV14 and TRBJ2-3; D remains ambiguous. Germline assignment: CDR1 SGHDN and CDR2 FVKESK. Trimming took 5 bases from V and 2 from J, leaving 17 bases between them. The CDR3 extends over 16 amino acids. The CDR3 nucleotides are TGTGCCAGCAGCGAGTTGGGTGGGGAAAACACAGATACGCAGTATTTT. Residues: CASSELGGENTDTQYF.

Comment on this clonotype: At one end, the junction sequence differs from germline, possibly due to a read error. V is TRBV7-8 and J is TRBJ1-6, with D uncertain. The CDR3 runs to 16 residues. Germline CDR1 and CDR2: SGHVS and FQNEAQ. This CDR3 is CASSLAEVRRNSPLHF. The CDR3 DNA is TGTGCCAGCAGTTTAGCGGAAGTCAGGAGAAATTCACCCCTCCACTTT.

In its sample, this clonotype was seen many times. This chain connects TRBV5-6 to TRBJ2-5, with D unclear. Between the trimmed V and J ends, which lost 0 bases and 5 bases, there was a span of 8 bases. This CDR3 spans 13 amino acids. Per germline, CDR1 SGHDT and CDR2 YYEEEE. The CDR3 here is CASSLADRETQYF. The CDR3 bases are TGTGCCAGCAGCTTGGCGGACCGGGAGACCCAGTACTTC.

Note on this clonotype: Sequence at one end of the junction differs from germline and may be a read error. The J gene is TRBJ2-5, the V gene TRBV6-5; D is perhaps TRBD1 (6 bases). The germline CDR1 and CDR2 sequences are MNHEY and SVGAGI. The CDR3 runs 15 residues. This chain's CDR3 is CASIYPTGYQETEYF. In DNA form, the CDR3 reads TGTGCCAGCATTTACCCGACAGGCTACCAAGAGACCGAGTACTTC.

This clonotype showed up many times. The CDR3, as DNA: TGTGCCAGCAGTAACCGAGGGACTAGCGGGAGGCTCGAGCAGTACTTC. Amino acid sequence: CASSNRGTSGRLEQYF. The gene calls are TRBV6-2 or TRBV6-3 and TRBJ2-7; TRBD2 agrees at 15 bases. The germline V gene encodes CDR1 MNHEY and CDR2 SVGEGT. This CDR3 is built from 16 residues. V gave up 5 bases and J gave up 6 bases; unmatched junction bases: 8.

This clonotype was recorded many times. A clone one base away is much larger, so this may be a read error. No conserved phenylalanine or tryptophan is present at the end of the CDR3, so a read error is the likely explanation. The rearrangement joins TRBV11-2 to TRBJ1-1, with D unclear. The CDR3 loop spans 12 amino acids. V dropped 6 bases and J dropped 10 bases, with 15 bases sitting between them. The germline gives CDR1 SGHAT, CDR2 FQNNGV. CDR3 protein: CASRLEHAVAFS. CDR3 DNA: TGTGCCAGCAGGCTCGAACACGCGGTAGCTTTCTCT.

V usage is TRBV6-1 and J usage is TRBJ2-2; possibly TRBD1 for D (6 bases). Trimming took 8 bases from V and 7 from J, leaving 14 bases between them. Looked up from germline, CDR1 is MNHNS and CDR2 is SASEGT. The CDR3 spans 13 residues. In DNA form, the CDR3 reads TGTGCCAGCGAGCACAGGGCGGGCGGGGAGCTGTTTTTT. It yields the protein CASEHRAGGELFF.

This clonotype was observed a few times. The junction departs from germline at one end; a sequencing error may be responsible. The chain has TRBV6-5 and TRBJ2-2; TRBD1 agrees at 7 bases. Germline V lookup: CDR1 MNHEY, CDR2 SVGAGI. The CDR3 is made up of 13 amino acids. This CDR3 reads CVGSYRTPGGLFF. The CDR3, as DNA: TGTGTCGGCAGCTATAGGACACCAGGGGGGCTGTTTTTT.

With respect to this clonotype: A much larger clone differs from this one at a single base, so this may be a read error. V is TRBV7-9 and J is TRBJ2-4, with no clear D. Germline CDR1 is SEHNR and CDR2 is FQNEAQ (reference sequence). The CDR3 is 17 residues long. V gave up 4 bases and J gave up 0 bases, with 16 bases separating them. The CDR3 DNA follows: TGTGCCAGCAGCTCCACCGAGTACGGGCTAGCCAAAAACATTCAGTACTTC. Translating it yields CASSSTEYGLAKNIQYF.

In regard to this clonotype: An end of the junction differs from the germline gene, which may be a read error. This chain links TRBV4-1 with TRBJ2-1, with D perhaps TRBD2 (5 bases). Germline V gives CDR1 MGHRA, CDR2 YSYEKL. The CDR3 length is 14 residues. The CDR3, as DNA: TGCGCCAGTAGCCACGATGTCAGCGGCAATGAGCAGTTCTTC. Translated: CASSHDVSGNEQFF.